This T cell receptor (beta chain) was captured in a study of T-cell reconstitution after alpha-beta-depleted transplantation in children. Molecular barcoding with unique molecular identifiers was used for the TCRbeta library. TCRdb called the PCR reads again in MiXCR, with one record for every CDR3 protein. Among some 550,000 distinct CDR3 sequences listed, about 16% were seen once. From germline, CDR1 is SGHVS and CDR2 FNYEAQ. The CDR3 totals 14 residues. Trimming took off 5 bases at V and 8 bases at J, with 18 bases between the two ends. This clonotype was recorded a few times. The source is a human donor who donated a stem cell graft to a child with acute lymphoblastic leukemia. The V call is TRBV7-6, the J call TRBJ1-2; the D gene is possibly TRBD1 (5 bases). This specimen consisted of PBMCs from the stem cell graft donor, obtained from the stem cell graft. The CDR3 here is CASSGGQLSGGYTF. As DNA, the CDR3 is TGTGCCAGCAGCGGGGGTCAATTGTCAGGGGGCTACACCTTC.